The TCR beta chain under discussion was sequenced for a study of regulatory T cells in long-lasting Graves disease. Noted time point: persistent/refractory GD, antithyroid drugs over 5 years with positive TRAb. From PBMCs, RNA was extracted and then used to make the TCR library. Looked up from germline, CDR1 is SEHNR and CDR2 is FQNEAQ (reference sequence). The germline V and J ends were trimmed by 6 bases and 5 bases, with 16 bases remaining between them. The CDR3 totals 14 residues. Arm-PCR of CDR3 regions and iRepertoire HTBI primers were used to build TCR beta libraries. TCRdb passed the multiplex PCR reads through MiXCR, listing each CDR3 protein once. The table has nearly 350,000 distinct CDR3 sequences, around 20% seen once.

This TCR was sampled from a female donor with Graves disease. The sample was peripheral blood mononuclear cells (PBMCs), taken when the disease was refractory, from a patient treated with antithyroid drugs. V gene TRBV7-9 combines with J gene TRBJ2-5, with a weak D call TRBD2 (6 bases). CDR3 nucleotides: TGTGCCAGCAGAAAGGGAGGTCCCGGGGAGACCCAGTACTTC. Its translation: CASRKGGPGETQYF.